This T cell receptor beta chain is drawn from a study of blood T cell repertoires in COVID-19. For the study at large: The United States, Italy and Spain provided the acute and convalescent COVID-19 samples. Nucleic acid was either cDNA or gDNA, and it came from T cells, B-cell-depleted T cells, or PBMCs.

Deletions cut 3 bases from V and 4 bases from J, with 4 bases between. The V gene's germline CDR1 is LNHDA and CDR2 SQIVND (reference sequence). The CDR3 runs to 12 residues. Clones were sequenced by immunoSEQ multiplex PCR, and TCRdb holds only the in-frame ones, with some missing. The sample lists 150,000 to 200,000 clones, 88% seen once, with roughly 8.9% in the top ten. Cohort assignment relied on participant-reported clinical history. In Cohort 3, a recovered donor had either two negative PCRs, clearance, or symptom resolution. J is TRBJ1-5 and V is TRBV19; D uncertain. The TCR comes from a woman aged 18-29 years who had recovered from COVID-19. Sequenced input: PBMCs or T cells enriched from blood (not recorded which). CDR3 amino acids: CASSIPNQPQHF. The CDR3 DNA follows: TGTGCCAGTAGTATCCCTAATCAGCCCCAGCATTTT.